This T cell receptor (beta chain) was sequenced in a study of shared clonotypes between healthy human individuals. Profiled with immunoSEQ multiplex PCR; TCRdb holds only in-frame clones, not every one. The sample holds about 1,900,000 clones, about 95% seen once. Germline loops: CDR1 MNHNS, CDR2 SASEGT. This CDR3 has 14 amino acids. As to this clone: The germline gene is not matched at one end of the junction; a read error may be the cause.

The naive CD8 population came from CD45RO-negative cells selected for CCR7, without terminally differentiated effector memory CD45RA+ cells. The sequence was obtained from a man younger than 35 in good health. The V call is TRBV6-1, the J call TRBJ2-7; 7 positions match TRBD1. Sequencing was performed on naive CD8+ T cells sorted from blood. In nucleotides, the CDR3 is TGTGCCACCGACAGGGCGCTCCTCGTCGACGATCAGTACTTC. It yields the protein CATDRALLVDDQYF.